The 20 T cell receptor beta chains below were found in one sample sequenced in a study of shared clonotypes between healthy human individuals. Assay used: immunoSEQ multiplex PCR; TCRdb lists only in-frame clones, some missing. The sample includes about 690,000 clones, less than 95% seen only once; the top ten take 34%. Sequencing was done on a sample of memory CD8+ T cells from PBMCs. Subset reported: CD45RO+ cells pooled with CCR7-negative TemRA cells. The receptors were gathered from a young man in good health. Some clones in this sample may be carry-over from other donors' samples.

This clone was detected a few times. The chain has TRBV27 and TRBJ2-2; D is tentatively TRBD1 or TRBD2 (5 bases each). The V and J ends lost 4 bases and 5 bases respectively, with 14 bases between them. CDR1 is MNHEY and CDR2 is SMNVEV in the germline V gene (reference sequence). The CDR3 covers 15 residues. This CDR3 reads CASSYSRGRTGELFF. The CDR3 DNA reads TGTGCCAGCAGTTACTCGAGGGGCCGGACCGGGGAGCTGTTTTTT.

CDR3 bases: TGTGCCAGCAGTTTACATAGCAATCAGCCCCAGCATTTT. It yields the protein CASSLHSNQPQHF. The chain recombines TRBV27 with TRBJ1-5; D unresolved. V lost 2 bases and J lost 0, with 2 bases in between. There are 13 residues in the CDR3. The germline V gene has CDR1 MNHEY and CDR2 SMNVEV (reference sequence).

The chain employs TRBV5-1 and TRBJ2-1; 7 bases are shared with TRBD2. The CDR3 extends over 14 amino acids. J was trimmed by 8 bases and V by 10 bases; bases with no gene match: 15. Germline CDR1 and CDR2: SGHRS and YFSETQ. CDR3 nucleotides: TGCGCCTCTCGGGGGAGGGACGGGTATGATGAGCAGTTCTTC. It yields the protein CASRGRDGYDEQFF.

As concerns this clone: A read error may account for a junction end that differs from germline. The genes are TRBV11-2 and TRBJ1-2; D is possibly TRBD1 (5 bases). This CDR3 comprises 16 residues. The germline CDR1 and CDR2 sequences are SGHAT and FQNNGV. CDR3: CASTLGARGAMDGYTF. The DNA of the CDR3 is TGTGCCAGCACCTTAGGGGCCCGAGGGGCAATGGATGGCTACACCTTC.

The gene calls are TRBV4-1 and TRBJ2-1; D might be TRBD1 (5 bases). The germline gives CDR1 MGHRA, CDR2 YSYEKL. This CDR3 has 14 amino acids. Trimming took off 1 base at V and 8 bases at J, with 12 bases between the two ends. This chain's CDR3 is CASSQVKGIDEQFF. The DNA of the CDR3 is TGCGCCAGCAGCCAAGTTAAGGGGATCGATGAGCAGTTCTTC.

The table lists this clone with a count of one. CDR3 in DNA: TGCGCCAGCAGCCAAGCCGGGGGTAATGGCTACACCTTC. Protein sequence: CASSQAGGNGYTF. This chain joins TRBV4-1 and TRBJ1-2; D possibly corresponds to TRBD1 (5 bases). The CDR3 has 13 amino acids. In germline, CDR1 is MGHRA, CDR2 YSYEKL. V was cut by 1 base and J by 6 bases, with 9 bases left in between.

The chain is built from TRBV29-1 and TRBJ2-1; the match to TRBD1 covers 9 bases. Germline V gives CDR1 SQVTM, CDR2 ANQGSEA. V was pared by 2 bases and J by 4 bases, with 9 bases of the junction left unmatched. The CDR3 totals 16 residues. The CDR3 loop reads CSVEPIQGARYNEQFF. The CDR3 DNA reads as TGCAGCGTTGAACCAATACAGGGGGCCAGATACAATGAGCAGTTCTTC.

The rearrangement joins TRBV5-1 to TRBJ2-5; 12 positions agree with TRBD1. The CDR3 sequence is 18 residues long. Germline V lookup: CDR1 SGHRS, CDR2 YFSETQ. V was clipped by 4 bases and J by 5 bases; unmatched bases: 15. This CDR3 reads CASSVTGTGGIFEETQYF. The CDR3 bases are TGCGCCAGCAGCGTCACCGGGACAGGGGGCATCTTTGAGGAGACCCAGTACTTC.

The chain couples TRBV4-1 to TRBJ2-2; 10 nucleotides align to TRBD2. V was clipped by 5 bases and J by 2 bases; unmatched bases: 8. The CDR3 runs to 17 residues. CDR1 MGHRA and CDR2 YSYEKL come from the germline V gene. CDR3: CASSGQAGGSNTGELFF. CDR3 bases: TGCGCCAGCAGCGGCCAAGCGGGAGGGTCTAACACCGGGGAGCTGTTTTTT.

This chain uses TRBV9 with TRBJ1-2, with a possible D match to TRBD1 (5 bases). This CDR3 has 15 residues. Germline-derived CDR1 and CDR2 are SGDLS and YYNGEE. V lost 3 bases to trimming and J lost 0 bases, with 12 bases between them. CDR3: CASSGAWGTNYGYTF. DNA of the CDR3: TGTGCCAGCAGCGGAGCCTGGGGCACTAACTATGGCTACACCTTC.

The genes are TRBV2 and TRBJ1-5, with D possibly matching TRBD1 (6 bases). The V gene lost 8 bases and the J gene lost 3 bases, with 17 bases spanning the gap. CDR1 SNHLY and CDR2 FYNNEI come from the germline V gene. The CDR3 contains 15 residues. CDR3 nucleotides: TGTGCCAGCTCGAGGGGGGGGGAAAACAATCAGCCCCAGCATTTT. It yields the protein CASSRGGENNQPQHF.

The CDR3 loop is CASSYSERIYEQYF. The CDR3 nucleotides read TGTGCCAGCAGTTACTCGGAACGGATCTACGAGCAGTACTTC. This chain links TRBV6-5 with TRBJ2-7; D unresolved. V shed 0 bases and J shed 3 bases, with 9 bases lying between them. Germline V gene sequence: CDR1 MNHEY, CDR2 SVGAGI. This CDR3 is 14 amino acids long.

The chain uses TRBV30 and TRBJ2-7; 13 nucleotides align to TRBD2. The CDR3 totals 14 residues. V was clipped by 8 bases and J by 3 bases; unmatched bases: 7. Germline assignment: CDR1 GTSNPN and CDR2 SVGIG (reference sequence). DNA of the CDR3: TGTGCCACCGTGGGGACTAGCGGGGACTACGAGCAGTACTTC. Its translation is CATVGTSGDYEQYF. Drawing the rest from reference TRBV30 and TRBJ2-7, the complete variable domain is SQTIHQWPATLVQPVGSPLSLECTVEGTSNPNLYWYRQAAGRGLQLLFYSVGIGQISSEVPQNLSASRPQDRQFILSSKKLLLSDSGFYLCATVGTSGDYEQYFGPGTRLTVT.

The chain couples TRBV11-2 to TRBJ2-5, with D perhaps matching TRBD1 (5 bases). V dropped 0 bases and J dropped 4 bases, with 12 bases sitting between them. The CDR3 runs to 15 residues. Germline CDR1 reads SGHAT; CDR2 reads FQNNGV. The chain's CDR3 is CASSLDQGWLETQYF. The CDR3, as DNA: TGTGCCAGCAGCTTAGATCAGGGCTGGCTAGAGACCCAGTACTTC. The full variable domain, rest sourced from reference TRBV11-2 and TRBJ2-5, is EAGVAQSPRYKIIEKRQSVAFWCNPISGHATLYWYQQILGQGPKLLIQFQNNGVVDDSQLPKDRFSAERLKGVDSTLKIQPAKLEDSAVYLCASSLDQGWLETQYFGPGTRLLVL.

The chain has TRBV18 and TRBJ2-7; maybe TRBD2 (5 bases). The CDR3 spans 14 residues. The V end lost 3 bases, the J end lost 0 bases, and 9 bases lay between the germline ends. CDR1 KGHSH and CDR2 LQKENI come from the germline V gene. The CDR3 coding sequence is TGTGCCAGCTCACCGGAGGTTCACTCCTACGAGCAGTACTTC. Protein product: CASSPEVHSYEQYF. The variable domain in full, completed from reference TRBV18 and TRBJ2-7, reads NAGVMQNPRHLVRRRGQEARLRCSPMKGHSHVYWYRQLPEEGLKFMVYLQKENIIDESGMPKERFSAEFPKEGPSILRIQQVVRGDSAAYFCASSPEVHSYEQYFGPGTRLTVT.

The CDR3 is CASSQESETSGTGELFF. The CDR3 DNA reads TGCGCCAGCAGCCAAGAAAGCGAGACTAGCGGTACCGGGGAGCTGTTTTTT. The chain combines TRBV4-3 with TRBJ2-2, with 9 positions matching TRBD2. Germline V gives CDR1 LGHNA, CDR2 YSLEER. With 0 bases clipped from V and 5 bases from J, the junction kept 7 bases outside the gene matches. The CDR3 spans 17 residues.

This chain connects TRBV5-1 to TRBJ1-4, with D possibly TRBD1 on 6 matching bases. The CDR3 loop spans 17 amino acids. The germline CDR1 and CDR2 sequences are SGHRS and YFSETQ. V dropped 4 bases and J dropped 6 bases, with 22 bases sitting between them. The CDR3 nucleotides are TGCGCCAGCAGCAGAAGCCTCCACAGGGAGGGAGATGAAAAACTGTTTTTT. It is translated as CASSRSLHREGDEKLFF.

The V gene is TRBV27, the J gene TRBJ2-7; the D gene is possibly TRBD2 (5 bases). This CDR3 has 15 residues. Trimming took 6 bases from V and 4 from J, leaving 19 bases between them. Germline V gene data show CDR1 as MNHEY and CDR2 as SMNVEV (reference sequence). CDR3 in amino acids: CASSADGNRVYEQYF. CDR3 coding DNA: TGTGCCAGCAGCGCGGACGGGAATCGGGTATACGAGCAGTACTTC.

The chain joins TRBV5-8 to TRBJ2-7; a weak D match, TRBD1 (7 bases). Trimming took 1 base from V and 4 from J, leaving 9 bases between them. Germline CDR1 is SGHTS and CDR2 is YDEGEE. The CDR3 loop spans 13 amino acids. CDR3: CASSLQGGYEQYF. CDR3 bases: TGTGCCAGCAGCTTGCAGGGGGGATACGAGCAGTACTTC.

The V gene is TRBV7-9, the J gene TRBJ2-1; 13 nucleotides match TRBD2. J was trimmed by 4 bases and V by 5 bases; bases with no gene match: 5. In germline, CDR1 is SEHNR, CDR2 FQNEAQ (reference sequence). This CDR3 spans 16 amino acids. The DNA for the CDR3 is TGTGCCAGCAGCCCTAGACTAGCGGGAGGTTACAATGAGCAGTTCTTC. Translating it yields CASSPRLAGGYNEQFF.